This T cell receptor (beta chain) came from a study of identical twins. General study results and limits: Twins shared beta out-of-frame sequences in excess, but this excess was weaker.

Regarding this clonotype: Its antigen is unknown.

In TCRdb, the 5' RACE reads were re-called with MiXCR into one record per CDR3 protein. The sample carries hundreds of thousands of distinct CDR3 sequences, over 15% recorded once. The CDR3 totals 12 residues. CDR1 and CDR2 (germline): SEHNR, FQNEAQ (reference sequence). V lost 8 bases, J lost 10 bases, and 15 bases lay in between. These same data were also listed under a study on T cells expressing NK-cell markers. That paper notes: The leading position in the CD3+CD56-NKG2C+ fraction of several donors also went to these clonotypes.

The rearrangement joins TRBV7-9 to TRBJ2-1, with D tentatively TRBD2 (7 bases). The clonotype comes from a woman between 18 and 29 years old in good health. What was sequenced was PBMCs. The DNA of the CDR3 is TGTGCCAGCCGAACGGGGGGCGGCGAGCAGTTCTTC. Amino acids: CASRTGGGEQFF. Complete variable domain (other parts from reference TRBV7-9 and TRBJ2-1): DTGVSQNPRHKITKRGQNVTFRCDPISEHNRLYWYRQTLGQGPEFLTYFQNEAQLEKSRLLSDRFSAERPKGSFSTLEIQRTEQGDSAMYLCASRTGGGEQFFGPGTRLTVL.